Here is one TCR beta chain with its context. This clonotype was counted ten times or more. The antigen this receptor binds is unknown. Per-nucleotide qualities are absent, and no much larger clonotype sits a single base away. The sample comes from a study of T-cell reconstitution after alpha-beta-depleted transplantation in children (TCRdb year 2016). Looking at the study overall: The study quantitatively tracked T-cell immune reconstitution after TCRalphabeta/CD19-depleted allogeneic hematopoietic cell transplantation in children using TCR repertoire profiling.

The label giving this sample's treatment or condition can be read as: allogeneic hematopoietic cell transplantation with graft depleted of TCRalphabeta T cells and CD19 B cells. Transplant recipients were children who received TCRalphabeta/CD19-depleted allogeneic hematopoietic cell grafts. Summary of the overall study and its limitations: In some patients, high TCRbeta diversity at day 60 was attributed to recipient T cells and intrathymic progenitors that had survived conditioning. Over subsequent months, a decline in hyperexpanded clone frequencies was noted, and after one year, T-cell counts and TCRbeta diversity were mostly ascribed to newly produced T cells. The apparently early alphabetaT-cell count recovery about two months after transplant was reportedly dependent on only several hundred rapidly expanded clones derived from non-depleted graft cells.

The library was built by means of PCR. Sequenced on an Illumina HiSeq 2500. To normalize quantification of the TCRbeta repertoire, the TCR libraries were built with molecular barcoding that relied on unique molecular identifiers. Using fastp at Q25 and MiXCR, TCRdb reprocessed the public reads and kept productive beta chains. Rows with a matching CDR3 protein are joined into one entry that keeps the most common DNA and genes. This sample comprises hundreds of thousands of distinct CDR3 sequences, 16% of them detected only once. Approximately 5% of the sample is taken by the ten largest. CDR1 and CDR2 (SGHTA, FQGTGA) derive from the germline V gene. The germline ends are 16 bases apart after V is trimmed by 3 bases and J by 4 bases. The CDR3 runs 17 residues from the cysteine to the phenylalanine. The kept DNA is CDR3 alone, 51 bases in frame from the first base.

The receptor's source is a male patient between 10 and 17 years old who had a stem cell transplant for acute lymphoblastic leukemia, so the T cells may come from the graft donor. This specimen was PBMCs, mostly from graft donor cells, taken 360 days after TCRalphabeta/CD19-depleted stem cell transplant. This chain joins TRBV7-3 to TRBJ2-6; matching of 6 bases hints at TRBD1 as the D gene. The DNA is TGTGCCAGCAGCTTGGGGACATTGGGTCGCGGGGCCAACGTCCTGACTTTC. Translated, this gives CASSLGTLGRGANVLTF.